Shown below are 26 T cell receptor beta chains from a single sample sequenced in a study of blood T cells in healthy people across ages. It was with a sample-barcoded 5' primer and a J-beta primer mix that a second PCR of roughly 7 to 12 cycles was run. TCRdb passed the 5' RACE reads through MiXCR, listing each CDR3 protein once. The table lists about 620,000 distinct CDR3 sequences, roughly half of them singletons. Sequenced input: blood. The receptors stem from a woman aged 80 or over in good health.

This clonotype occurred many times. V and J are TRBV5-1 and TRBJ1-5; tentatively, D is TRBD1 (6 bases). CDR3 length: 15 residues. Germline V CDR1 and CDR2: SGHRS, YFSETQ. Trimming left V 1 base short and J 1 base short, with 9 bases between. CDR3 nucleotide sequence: TGCGCCAGCAGCTTGCAGGGGTTAAGCAATCAGCCCCAGCATTTT. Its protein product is CASSLQGLSNQPQHF. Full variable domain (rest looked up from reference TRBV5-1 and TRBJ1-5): KAGVTQTPRYLIKTRGQQVTLSCSPISGHRSVSWYQQTPGQGLQFLFEYFSETQRNKGNFPGRFSGRQFSNSRSEMNVSTLELGDSALYLCASSLQGLSNQPQHFGDGTRLSIL.

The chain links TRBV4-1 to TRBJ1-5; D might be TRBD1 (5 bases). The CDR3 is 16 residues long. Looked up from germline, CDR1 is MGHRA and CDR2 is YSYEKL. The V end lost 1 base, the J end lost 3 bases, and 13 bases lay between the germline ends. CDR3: CASSQGGRAVNQPQHF. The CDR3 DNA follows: TGCGCCAGCAGCCAAGGGGGCAGGGCCGTCAATCAGCCCCAGCATTTT.

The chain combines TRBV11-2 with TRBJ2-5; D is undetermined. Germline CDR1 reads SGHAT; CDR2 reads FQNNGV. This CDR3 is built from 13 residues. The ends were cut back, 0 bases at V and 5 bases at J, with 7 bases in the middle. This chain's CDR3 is CASSLDVRETQYF. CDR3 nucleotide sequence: TGTGCCAGCAGCTTAGACGTCAGGGAGACCCAGTACTTC.

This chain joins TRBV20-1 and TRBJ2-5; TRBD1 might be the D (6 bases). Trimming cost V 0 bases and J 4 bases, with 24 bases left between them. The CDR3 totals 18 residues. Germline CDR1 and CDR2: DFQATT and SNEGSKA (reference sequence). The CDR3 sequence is CSARDSGLWAGELETQYF. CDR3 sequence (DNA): TGCAGTGCTAGAGATTCGGGGTTGTGGGCAGGGGAGTTAGAGACCCAGTACTTC.

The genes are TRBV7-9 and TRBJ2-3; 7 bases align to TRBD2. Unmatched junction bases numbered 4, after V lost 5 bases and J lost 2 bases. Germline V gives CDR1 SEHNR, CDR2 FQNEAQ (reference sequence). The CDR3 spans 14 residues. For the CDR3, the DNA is TGTGCCAGCAGCCTCCGGGACTACACAGATACGCAGTATTTT. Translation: CASSLRDYTDTQYF.

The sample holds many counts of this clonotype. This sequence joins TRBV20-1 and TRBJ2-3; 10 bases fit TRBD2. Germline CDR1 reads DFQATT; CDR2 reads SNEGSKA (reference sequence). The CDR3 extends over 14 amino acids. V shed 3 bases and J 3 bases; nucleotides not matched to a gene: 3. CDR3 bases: TGCAGTGCTAGGGAGGGACTAGCGACAGATACGCAGTATTTT. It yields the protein CSAREGLATDTQYF.

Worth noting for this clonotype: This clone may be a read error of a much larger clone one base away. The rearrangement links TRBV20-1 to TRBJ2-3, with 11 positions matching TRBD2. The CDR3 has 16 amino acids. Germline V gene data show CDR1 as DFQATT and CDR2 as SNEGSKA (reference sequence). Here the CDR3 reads CGASPKLAGERDTQYF. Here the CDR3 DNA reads TGCGGTGCTAGTCCCAAACTAGCGGGAGAGAGAGATACGCAGTATTTT.

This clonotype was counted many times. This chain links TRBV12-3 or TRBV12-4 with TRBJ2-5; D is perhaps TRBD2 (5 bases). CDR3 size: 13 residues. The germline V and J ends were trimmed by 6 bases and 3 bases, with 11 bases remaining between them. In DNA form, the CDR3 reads TGTGCCAGCAGCGCCGGGGAAAAAGAGACCCAGTACTTC. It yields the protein CASSAGEKETQYF.

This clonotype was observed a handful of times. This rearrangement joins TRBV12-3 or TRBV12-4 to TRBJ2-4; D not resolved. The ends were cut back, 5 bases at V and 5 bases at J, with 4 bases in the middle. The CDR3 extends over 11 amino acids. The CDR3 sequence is CASSRENIQYF. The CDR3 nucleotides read TGTGCCAGCAGTAGGGAAAACATTCAGTACTTC.

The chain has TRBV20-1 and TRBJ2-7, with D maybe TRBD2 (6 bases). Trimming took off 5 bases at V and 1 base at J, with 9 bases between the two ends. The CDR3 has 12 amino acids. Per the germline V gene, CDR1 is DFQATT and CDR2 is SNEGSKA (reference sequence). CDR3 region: CSAARGSYEQYF. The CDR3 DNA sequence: TGCAGTGCTGCCCGGGGGTCCTACGAGCAGTACTTC.

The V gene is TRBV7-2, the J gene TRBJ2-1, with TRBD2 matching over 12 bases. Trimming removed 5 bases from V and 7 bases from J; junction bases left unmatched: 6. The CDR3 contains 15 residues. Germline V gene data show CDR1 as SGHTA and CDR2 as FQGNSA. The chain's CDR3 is CASSDWTSGKNEQFF. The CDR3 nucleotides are TGTGCCAGCAGCGATTGGACTAGCGGGAAGAATGAGCAGTTCTTC.

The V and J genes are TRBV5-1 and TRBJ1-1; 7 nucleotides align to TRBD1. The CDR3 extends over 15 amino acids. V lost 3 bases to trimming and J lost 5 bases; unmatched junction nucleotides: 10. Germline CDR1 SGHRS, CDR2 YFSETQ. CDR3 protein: CASSSIPGGQTEAFF. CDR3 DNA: TGCGCCAGCAGCTCGATCCCAGGGGGGCAAACTGAAGCTTTCTTT.

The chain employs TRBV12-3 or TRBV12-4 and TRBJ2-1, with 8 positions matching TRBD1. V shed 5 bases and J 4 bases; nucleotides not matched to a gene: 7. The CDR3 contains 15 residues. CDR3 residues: CASSTTGVWYNEQFF. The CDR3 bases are TGTGCCAGCAGTACGACAGGGGTGTGGTACAATGAGCAGTTCTTC.

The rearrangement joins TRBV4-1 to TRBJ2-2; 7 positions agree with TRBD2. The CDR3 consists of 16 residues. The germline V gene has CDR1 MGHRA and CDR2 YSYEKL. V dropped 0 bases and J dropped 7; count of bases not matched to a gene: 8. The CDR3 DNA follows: TGCGCCAGCAGCCAAGATGGTACGGGAGGTAGCGGGGAGCTGTTTTTT. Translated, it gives CASSQDGTGGSGELFF.

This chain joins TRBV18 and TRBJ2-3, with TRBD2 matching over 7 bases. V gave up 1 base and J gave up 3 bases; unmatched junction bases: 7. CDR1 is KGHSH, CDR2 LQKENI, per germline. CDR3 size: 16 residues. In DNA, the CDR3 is TGTGCCAGCTCACCACAGGGCGGGAGCCTAACAGATACGCAGTATTTT. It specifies CASSPQGGSLTDTQYF.

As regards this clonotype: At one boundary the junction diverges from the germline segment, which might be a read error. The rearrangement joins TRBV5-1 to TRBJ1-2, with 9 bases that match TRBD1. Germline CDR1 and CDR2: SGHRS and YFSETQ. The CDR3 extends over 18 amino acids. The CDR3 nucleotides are TGCGCCAGCAGCTTCGGGACAGGGAGATCCTCGGCTAACTATGGCTGCACCTTC. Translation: CASSFGTGRSSANYGCTF. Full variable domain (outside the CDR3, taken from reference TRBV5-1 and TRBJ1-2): KAGVTQTPRYLIKTRGQQVTLSCSPISGHRSVSWYQQTPGQGLQFLFEYFSETQRNKGNFPGRFSGRQFSNSRSEMNVSTLELGDSALYLCASSFGTGRSSANYGCTFGSGTRLTVV.

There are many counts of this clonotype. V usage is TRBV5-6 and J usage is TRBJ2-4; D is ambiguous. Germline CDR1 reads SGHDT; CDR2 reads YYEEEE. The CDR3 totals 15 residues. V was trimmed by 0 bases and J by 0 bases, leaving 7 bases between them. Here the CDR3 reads CASSLDGLAKNIQYF. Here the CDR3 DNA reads TGTGCCAGCAGCTTGGATGGTTTAGCCAAAAACATTCAGTACTTC.

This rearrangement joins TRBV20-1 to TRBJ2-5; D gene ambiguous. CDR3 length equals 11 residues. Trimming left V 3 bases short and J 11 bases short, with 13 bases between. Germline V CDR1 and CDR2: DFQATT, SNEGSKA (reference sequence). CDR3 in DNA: TGCAGTGCTAGCAGGTGGCATGAGCAGTACTTC. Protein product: CSASRWHEQYF.

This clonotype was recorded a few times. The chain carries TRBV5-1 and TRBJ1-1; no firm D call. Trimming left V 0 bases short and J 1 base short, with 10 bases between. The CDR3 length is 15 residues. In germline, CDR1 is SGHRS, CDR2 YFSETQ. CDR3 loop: CASSLATRQNTEAFF. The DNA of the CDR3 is TGCGCCAGCAGCTTGGCCACTAGACAGAACACTGAAGCTTTCTTT.

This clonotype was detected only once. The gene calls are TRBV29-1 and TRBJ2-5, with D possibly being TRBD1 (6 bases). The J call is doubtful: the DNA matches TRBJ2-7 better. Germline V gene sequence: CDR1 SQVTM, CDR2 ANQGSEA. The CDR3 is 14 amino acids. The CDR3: CSVEDPGHSYEQYF. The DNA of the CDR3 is TGCAGCGTTGAAGACCCGGGACACTCTTACGAGCAGTACTTC.

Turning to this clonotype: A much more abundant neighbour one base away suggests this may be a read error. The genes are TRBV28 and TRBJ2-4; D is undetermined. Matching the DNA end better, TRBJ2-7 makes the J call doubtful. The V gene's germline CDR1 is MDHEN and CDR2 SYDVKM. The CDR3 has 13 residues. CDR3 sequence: CASSVPATYEQYF. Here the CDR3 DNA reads TGTGCCAGCAGTGTGCCAGCGACCTACGAGCAGTACTTC.

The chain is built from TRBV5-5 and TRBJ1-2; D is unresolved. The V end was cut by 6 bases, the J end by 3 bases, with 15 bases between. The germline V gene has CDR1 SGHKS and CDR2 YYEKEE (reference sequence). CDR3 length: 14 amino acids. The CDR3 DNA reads TGTGCCAGCACTGGAGGAGAGGGATACTATGGCTACACCTTC. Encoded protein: CASTGGEGYYGYTF.

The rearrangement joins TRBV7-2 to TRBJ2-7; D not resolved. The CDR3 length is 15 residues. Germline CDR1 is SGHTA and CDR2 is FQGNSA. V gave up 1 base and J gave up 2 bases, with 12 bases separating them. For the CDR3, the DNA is TGTGCCAGCAGCTTAGGAAGTAAGGTAACCTACGAGCAGTACTTC. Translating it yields CASSLGSKVTYEQYF.

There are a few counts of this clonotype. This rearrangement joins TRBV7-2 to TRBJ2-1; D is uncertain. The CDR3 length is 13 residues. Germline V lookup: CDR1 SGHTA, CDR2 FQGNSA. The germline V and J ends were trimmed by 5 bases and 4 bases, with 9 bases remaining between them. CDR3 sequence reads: CASSQTTYNEQFF. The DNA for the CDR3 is TGTGCCAGCAGCCAAACTACTTACAATGAGCAGTTCTTC.

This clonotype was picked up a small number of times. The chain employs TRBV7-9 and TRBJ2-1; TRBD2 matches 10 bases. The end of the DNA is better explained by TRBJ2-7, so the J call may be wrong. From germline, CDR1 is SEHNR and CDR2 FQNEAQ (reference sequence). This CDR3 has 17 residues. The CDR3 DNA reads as TGTGCCAGCAGCTCCCTTAGCGGGAGGCGACTTTACAATGAGCAGTACTTC. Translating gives CASSSLSGRRLYNEQYF.

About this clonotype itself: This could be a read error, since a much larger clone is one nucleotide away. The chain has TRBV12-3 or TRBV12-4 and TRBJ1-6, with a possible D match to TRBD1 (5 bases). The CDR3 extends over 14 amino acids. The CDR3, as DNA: TGTGCCAGCAGTTTATACGGAAGGGGTTCACCCCCCCACTTT. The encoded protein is CASSLYGRGSPPHF.